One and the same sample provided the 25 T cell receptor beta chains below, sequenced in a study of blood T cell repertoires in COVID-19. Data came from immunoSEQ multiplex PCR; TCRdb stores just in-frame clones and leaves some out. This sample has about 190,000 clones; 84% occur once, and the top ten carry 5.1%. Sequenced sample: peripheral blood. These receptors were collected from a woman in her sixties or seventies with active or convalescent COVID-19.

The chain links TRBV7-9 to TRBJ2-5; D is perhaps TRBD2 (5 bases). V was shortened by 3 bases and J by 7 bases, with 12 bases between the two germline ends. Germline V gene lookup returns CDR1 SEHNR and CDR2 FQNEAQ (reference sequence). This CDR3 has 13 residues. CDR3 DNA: TGTGCCAGCAGCTTTGAGGGTATCCGGACCCAGTACTTC. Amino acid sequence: CASSFEGIRTQYF.

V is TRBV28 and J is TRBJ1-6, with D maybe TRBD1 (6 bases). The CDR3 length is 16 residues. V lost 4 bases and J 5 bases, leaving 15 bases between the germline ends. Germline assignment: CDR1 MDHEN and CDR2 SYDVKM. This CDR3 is CASSSAKGVDNSPLHF. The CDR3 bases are TGTGCCAGCAGTTCCGCGAAGGGGGTTGATAATTCACCCCTCCACTTT.

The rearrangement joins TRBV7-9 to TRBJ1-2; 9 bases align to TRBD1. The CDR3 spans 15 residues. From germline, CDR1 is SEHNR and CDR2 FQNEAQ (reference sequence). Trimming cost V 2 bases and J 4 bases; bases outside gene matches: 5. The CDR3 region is CASSLTGGAVYGYTF. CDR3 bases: TGTGCCAGCAGCTTAACAGGGGGCGCCGTCTATGGCTACACCTTC.

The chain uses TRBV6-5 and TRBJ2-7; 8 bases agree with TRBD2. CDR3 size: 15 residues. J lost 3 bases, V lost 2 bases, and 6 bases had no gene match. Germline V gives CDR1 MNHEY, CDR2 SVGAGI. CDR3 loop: CASSYPREGLYEQYF. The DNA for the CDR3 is TGTGCCAGCAGTTACCCCCGGGAGGGCCTCTACGAGCAGTACTTC.

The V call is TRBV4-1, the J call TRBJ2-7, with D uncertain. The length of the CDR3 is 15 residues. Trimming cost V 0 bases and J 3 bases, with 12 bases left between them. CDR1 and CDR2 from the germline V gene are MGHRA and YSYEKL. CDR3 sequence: CASSQDETPYYEQYF. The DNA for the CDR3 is TGCGCCAGCAGCCAAGATGAAACCCCCTACTACGAGCAGTACTTC.

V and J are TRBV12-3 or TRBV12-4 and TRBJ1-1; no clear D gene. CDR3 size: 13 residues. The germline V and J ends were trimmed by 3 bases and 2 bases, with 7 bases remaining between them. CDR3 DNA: TGTGCCAGCAGTTTTACGAGAAACACTGAAGCTTTCTTT. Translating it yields CASSFTRNTEAFF.

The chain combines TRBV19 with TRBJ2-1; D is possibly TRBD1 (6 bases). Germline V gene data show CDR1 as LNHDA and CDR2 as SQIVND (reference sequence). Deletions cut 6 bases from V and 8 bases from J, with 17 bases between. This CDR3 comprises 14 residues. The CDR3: CASRLRGRGDEQFF. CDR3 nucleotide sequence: TGTGCCAGTAGGCTTAGGGGCAGGGGAGATGAGCAGTTCTTC.

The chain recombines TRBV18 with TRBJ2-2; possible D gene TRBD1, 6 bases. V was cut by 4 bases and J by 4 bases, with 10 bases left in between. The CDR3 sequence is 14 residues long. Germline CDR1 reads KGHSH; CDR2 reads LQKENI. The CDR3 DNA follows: TGTGCCAGCTCACTATTGGACAGCACCGGGGAGCTGTTTTTT. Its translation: CASSLLDSTGELFF.

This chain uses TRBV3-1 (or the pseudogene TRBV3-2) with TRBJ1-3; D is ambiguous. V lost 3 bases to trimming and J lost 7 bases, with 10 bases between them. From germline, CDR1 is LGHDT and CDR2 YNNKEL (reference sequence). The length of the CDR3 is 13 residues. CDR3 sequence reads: CASSQFQRNTIYF. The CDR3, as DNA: TGTGCCAGCAGCCAGTTCCAGCGGAACACCATATATTTT.

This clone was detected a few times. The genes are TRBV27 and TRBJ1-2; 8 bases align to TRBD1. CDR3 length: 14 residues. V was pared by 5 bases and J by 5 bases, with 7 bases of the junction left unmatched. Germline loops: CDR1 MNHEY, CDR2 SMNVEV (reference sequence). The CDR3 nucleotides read TGTGCCAGCAGTACTCGGACAGGGCGATATGGCTACACCTTC. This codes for CASSTRTGRYGYTF.

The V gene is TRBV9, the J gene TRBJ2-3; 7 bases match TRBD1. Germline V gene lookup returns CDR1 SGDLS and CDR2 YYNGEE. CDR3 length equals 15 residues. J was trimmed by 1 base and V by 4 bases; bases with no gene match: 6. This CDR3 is CASSLRQGRTDTQYF. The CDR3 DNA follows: TGTGCCAGCAGCCTTCGACAGGGACGCACAGATACGCAGTATTTT.

The CDR3 reads CSVETTDRASSYEQYF. DNA for the CDR3: TGCAGCGTTGAAACTACGGACAGGGCTAGCTCCTACGAGCAGTACTTC. The chain is built from TRBV29-1 and TRBJ2-7, with TRBD1 matching 8 bases. CDR1 and CDR2 from the germline V gene are SQVTM and ANQGSEA. This CDR3 has 16 amino acids. With V trimmed by 2 bases and J by 0 bases, 9 bases remained unmatched.

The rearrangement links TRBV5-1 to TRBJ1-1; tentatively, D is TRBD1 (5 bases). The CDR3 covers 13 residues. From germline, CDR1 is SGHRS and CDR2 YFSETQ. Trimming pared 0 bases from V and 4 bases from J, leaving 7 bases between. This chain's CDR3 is CASSLEGSTEAFF. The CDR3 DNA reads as TGCGCCAGCAGCTTGGAGGGGTCCACTGAAGCTTTCTTT. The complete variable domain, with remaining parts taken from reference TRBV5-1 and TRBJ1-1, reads KAGVTQTPRYLIKTRGQQVTLSCSPISGHRSVSWYQQTPGQGLQFLFEYFSETQRNKGNFPGRFSGRQFSNSRSEMNVSTLELGDSALYLCASSLEGSTEAFFGQGTRLTVV.

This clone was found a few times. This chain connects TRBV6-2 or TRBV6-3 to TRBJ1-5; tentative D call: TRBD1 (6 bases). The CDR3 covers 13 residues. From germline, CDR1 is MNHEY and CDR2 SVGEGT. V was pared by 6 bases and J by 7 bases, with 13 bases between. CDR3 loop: CASSRGGEQPQHF. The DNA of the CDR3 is TGTGCCAGCAGCCGAGGGGGAGAACAGCCCCAGCATTTT.

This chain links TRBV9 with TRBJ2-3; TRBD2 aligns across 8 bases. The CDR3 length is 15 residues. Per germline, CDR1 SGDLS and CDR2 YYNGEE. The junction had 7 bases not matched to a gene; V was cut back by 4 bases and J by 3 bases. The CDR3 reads CASSSLGTSTDTQYF. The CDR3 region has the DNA TGTGCCAGCAGCTCTTTGGGGACTAGTACAGATACGCAGTATTTT.

CDR3 in amino acids: CASSNTASGPYEQYF. The CDR3 nucleotides are TGTGCCAGCAGCAACACGGCTAGCGGTCCCTACGAGCAGTACTTC. This sequence joins TRBV21-1 and TRBJ2-7; no check of the table's D call, TRBD2, against the DNA was made. TRBV21-1 is annotated as a pseudogene. The CDR3 is 15 residues long.

CDR3 sequence: CASSVSGRDQETQYF. In DNA form, the CDR3 reads TGTGCCAGCAGCGTTAGCGGGAGGGATCAAGAGACCCAGTACTTC. This sequence joins TRBV7-3 and TRBJ2-5; 11 bases line up with TRBD2. Germline CDR1 SGHTA, CDR2 FQGTGA. With 5 bases clipped from V and 2 bases from J, the junction kept 4 bases outside the gene matches. The CDR3 spans 15 residues. Based on the CDR3 plus reference TRBV7-3 and TRBJ2-5, the full variable domain is GAGVSQTPSNKVTEKGKYVELRCDPISGHTALYWYRQSLGQGPEFLIYFQGTGAADDSGLPNDRFFAVRPEGSVSTLKIQRTERGDSAVYLCASSVSGRDQETQYFGPGTRLLVL.

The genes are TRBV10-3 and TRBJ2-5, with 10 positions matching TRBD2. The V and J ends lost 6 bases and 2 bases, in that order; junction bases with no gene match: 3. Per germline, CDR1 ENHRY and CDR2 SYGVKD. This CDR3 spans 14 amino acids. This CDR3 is CAIRASGGQETQYF. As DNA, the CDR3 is TGTGCCATCAGGGCTAGCGGGGGACAAGAGACCCAGTACTTC.

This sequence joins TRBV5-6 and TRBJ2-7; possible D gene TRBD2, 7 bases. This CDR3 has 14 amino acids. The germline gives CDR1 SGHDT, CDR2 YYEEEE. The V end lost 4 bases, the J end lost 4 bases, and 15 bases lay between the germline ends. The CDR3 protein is CASSPSGGRYEQYF. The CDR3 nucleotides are TGTGCCAGCAGCCCCTCGGGGGGCAGGTACGAGCAGTACTTC.

CDR3 loop: CASSFGGSNYEQYF. The CDR3 nucleotides read TGCGCCAGCAGCTTTGGCGGCAGCAACTACGAGCAGTACTTC. The chain has TRBV5-1 and TRBJ2-7; D ambiguous. The V end lost 2 bases, the J end lost 3 bases, and 12 bases lay between the germline ends. Germline V gene data show CDR1 as SGHRS and CDR2 as YFSETQ. This CDR3 has 14 amino acids.

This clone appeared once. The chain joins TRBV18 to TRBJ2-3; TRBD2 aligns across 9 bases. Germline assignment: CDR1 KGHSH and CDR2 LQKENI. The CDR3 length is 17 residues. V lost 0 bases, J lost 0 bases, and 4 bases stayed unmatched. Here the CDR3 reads CASSPPLLAGSTDTQYF. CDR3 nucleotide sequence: TGTGCCAGCTCACCACCTCTTCTAGCGGGAAGCACAGATACGCAGTATTTT.

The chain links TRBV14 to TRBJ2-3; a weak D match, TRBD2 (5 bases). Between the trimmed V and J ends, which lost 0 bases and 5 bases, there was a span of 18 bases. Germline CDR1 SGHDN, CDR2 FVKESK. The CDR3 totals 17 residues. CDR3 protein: CASSQEIGDAPVDTQYF. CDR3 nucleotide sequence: TGTGCCAGCAGCCAAGAAATCGGGGATGCACCTGTAGATACGCAGTATTTT.

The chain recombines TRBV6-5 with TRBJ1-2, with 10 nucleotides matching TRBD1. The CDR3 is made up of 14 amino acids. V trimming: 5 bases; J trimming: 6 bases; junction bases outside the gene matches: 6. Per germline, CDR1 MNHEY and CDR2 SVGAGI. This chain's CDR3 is CASSPDRGRDGYTF. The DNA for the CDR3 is TGTGCCAGCAGTCCAGACAGGGGGCGCGATGGCTACACCTTC.

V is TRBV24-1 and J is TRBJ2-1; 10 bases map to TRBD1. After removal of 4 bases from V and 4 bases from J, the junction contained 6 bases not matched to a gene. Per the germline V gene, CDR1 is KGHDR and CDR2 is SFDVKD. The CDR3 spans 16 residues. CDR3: CATSEGGQGKYNEQFF. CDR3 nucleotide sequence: TGTGCCACCAGTGAGGGGGGACAGGGGAAATACAATGAGCAGTTCTTC.

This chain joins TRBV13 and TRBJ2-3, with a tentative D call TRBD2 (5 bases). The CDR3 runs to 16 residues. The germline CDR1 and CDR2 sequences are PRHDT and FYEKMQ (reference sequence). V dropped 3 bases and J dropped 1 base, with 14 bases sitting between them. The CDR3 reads CASSFPEGGRTDTQYF. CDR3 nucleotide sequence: TGTGCCAGCAGCTTCCCCGAGGGTGGACGCACAGATACGCAGTATTTT. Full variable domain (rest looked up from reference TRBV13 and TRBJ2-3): AAGVIQSPRHLIKEKRETATLKCYPIPRHDTVYWYQQGPGQDPQFLISFYEKMQSDKGSIPDRFSAQQFSDYHSELNMSSLELGDSALYFCASSFPEGGRTDTQYFGPGTRLTVL.